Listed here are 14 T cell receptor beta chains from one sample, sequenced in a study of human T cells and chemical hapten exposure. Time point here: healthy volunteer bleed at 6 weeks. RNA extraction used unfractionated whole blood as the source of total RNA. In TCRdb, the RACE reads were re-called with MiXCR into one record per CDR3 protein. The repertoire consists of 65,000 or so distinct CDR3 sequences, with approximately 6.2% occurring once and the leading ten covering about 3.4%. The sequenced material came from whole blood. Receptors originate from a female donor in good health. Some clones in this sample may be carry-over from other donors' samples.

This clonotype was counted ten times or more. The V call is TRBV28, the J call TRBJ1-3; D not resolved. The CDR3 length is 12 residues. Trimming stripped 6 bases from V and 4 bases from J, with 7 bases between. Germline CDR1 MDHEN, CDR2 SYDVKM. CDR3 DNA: TGTGCCAGCAGCCTTGGCGGAAACACCATATATTTT. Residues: CASSLGGNTIYF.

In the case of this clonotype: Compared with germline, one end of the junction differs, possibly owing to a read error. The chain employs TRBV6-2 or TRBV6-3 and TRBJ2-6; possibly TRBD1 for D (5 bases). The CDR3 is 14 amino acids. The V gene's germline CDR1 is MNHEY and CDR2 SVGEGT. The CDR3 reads CASSEHTGANVPTF. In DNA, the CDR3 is TGTGCCAGCAGTGAGCATACTGGGGCCAACGTCCCGACTTTC.

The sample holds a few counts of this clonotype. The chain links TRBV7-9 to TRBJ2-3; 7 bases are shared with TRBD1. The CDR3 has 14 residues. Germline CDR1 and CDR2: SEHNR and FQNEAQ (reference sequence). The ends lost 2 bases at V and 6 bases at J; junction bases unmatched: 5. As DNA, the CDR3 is TGTGCCAGCAGCTTAACCACAGGGGAGGATACGCAGTATTTT. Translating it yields CASSLTTGEDTQYF.

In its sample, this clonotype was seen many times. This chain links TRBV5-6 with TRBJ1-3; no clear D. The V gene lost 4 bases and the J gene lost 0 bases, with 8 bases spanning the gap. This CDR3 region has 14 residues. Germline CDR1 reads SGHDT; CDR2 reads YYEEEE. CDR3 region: CASSPTYSGNTIYF. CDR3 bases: TGTGCCAGCAGCCCGACCTACTCTGGAAACACCATATATTTT. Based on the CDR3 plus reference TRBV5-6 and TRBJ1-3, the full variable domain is DAGVTQSPTHLIKTRGQQVTLRCSPKSGHDTVSWYQQALGQGPQFIFQYYEEEERQRGNFPDRFSGHQFPNYSSELNVNALLLGDSALYLCASSPTYSGNTIYFGEGSWLTVV.

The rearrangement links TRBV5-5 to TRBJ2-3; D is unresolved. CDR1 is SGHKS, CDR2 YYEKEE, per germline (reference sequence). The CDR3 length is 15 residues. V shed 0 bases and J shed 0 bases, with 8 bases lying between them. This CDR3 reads CASSLGGFSTDTQYF. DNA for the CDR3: TGTGCCAGCAGCTTGGGCGGTTTTAGCACAGATACGCAGTATTTT.

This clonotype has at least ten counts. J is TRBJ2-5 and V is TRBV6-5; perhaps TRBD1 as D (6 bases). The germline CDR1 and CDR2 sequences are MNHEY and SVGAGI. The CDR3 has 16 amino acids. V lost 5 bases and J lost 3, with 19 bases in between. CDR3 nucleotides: TGTGCCAGCAGTGAGAATCCGGGACACATAAAAGAGACCCAGTACTTC. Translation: CASSENPGHIKETQYF.

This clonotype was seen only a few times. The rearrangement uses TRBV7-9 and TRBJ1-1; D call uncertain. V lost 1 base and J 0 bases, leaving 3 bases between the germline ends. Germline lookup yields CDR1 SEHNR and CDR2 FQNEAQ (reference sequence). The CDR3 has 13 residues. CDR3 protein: CASSLEMNTEAFF. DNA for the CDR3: TGTGCCAGCAGCTTAGAGATGAACACTGAAGCTTTCTTT.

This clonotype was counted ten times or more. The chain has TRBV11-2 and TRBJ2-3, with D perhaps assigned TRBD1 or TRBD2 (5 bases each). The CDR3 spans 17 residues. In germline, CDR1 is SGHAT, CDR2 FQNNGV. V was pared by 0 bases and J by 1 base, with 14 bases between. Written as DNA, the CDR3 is TGTGCCAGCAGCTTAGAAGGATGGGGGATAGGCACAGATACGCAGTATTTT. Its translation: CASSLEGWGIGTDTQYF.

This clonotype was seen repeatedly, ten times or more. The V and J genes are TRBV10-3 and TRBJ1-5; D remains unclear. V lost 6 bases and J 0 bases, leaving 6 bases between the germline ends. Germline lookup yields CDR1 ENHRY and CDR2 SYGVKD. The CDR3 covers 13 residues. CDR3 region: CAIRANSNQPQHF. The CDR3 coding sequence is TGTGCCATCAGGGCAAATAGCAATCAGCCCCAGCATTTT.

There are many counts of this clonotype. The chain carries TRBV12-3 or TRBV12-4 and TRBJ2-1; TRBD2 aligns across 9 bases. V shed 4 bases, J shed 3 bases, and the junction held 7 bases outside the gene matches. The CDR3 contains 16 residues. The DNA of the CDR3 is TGTGCCAGCAGTTCCCGCCTAGCGGGGAACTACAATGAGCAGTTCTTC. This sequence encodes CASSSRLAGNYNEQFF.

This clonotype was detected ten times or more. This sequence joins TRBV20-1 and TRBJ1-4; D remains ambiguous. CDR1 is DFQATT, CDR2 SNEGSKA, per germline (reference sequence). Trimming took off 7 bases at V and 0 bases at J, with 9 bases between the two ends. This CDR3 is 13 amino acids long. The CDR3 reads CSGMVATNEKLFF. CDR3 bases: TGCAGTGGAATGGTTGCAACTAATGAAAAACTGTTTTTT.

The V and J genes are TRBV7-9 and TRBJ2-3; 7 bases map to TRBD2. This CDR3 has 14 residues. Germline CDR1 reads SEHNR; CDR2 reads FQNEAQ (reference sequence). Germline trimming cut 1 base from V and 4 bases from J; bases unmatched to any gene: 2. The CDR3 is CASSLERDPDTQYF. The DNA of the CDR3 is TGTGCCAGCAGCTTAGAGCGGGACCCAGATACGCAGTATTTT.

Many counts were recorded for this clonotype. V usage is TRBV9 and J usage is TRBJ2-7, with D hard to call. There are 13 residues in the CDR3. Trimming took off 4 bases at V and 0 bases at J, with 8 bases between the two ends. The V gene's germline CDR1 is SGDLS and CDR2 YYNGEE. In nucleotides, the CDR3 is TGTGCCAGCAGCCCTGACGTCTCCTACGAGCAGTACTTC. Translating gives CASSPDVSYEQYF.

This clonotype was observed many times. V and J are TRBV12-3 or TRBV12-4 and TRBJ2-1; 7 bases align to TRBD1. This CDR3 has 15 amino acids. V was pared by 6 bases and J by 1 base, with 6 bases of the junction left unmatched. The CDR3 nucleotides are TGTGCCAGCAGGTTGGACAGGAGATCCTACAATGAGCAGTTCTTC. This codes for CASRLDRRSYNEQFF.